The clone carrying this TCR beta chain has just a few counts. Its antigen is still unknown. The sample is drawn from a study of CD8 T cells in ankylosing spondylitis. Findings and limits, study-wide: Significantly higher representation of disease-linked clones was reported for matched ankylosing spondylitis synovial fluid. Blood from ankylosing spondylitis patients appeared to carry a characteristic eight-variant TCR beta motif.

As the method for making TCR beta libraries, quantitative 5'-RACE with molecular barcodes was used. TCRdb independently ran MiXCR on the 5' RACE reads; one entry per CDR3 protein. This table has approximately 150,000 distinct CDR3 sequences, 15% to 20% appearing once. The CDR3 is made up of 12 amino acids. V gave up 0 bases and J gave up 8 bases, with 4 bases separating them. Germline V lookup: CDR1 KGHDR, CDR2 SFDVKD. The source is a male donor with ankylosing spondylitis. Sequenced material: blood, either unsorted or a sorted T cell fraction (not recorded which). The chain couples TRBV24-1 to TRBJ2-1; D is uncertain. The CDR3 nucleotides are TGTGCCACCAGTGATTTGCGTCATGAGCAGTTCTTC. This encodes CATSDLRHEQFF.